This is a list of T cell receptor beta chains from one sample in a study of T cell responses to AZD1222 COVID-19 vaccine. Clones were read by immunoSEQ multiplex PCR, and TCRdb kept only the in-frame ones, dropping some. The sample carries around 140,000 clones, roughly 91% recorded once. Sequences were derived from peripheral blood, sampled on day 0 of AZD1222 vaccination. These receptors were obtained from an adult in good health. Each CDR3 is given with its conserved first and last residue. The order of the fields is J gene, clone size, D gene, V gene, CDR3 DNA, CDR3 protein. A D gene is named only where the DNA matches it firmly. Clone size is stated in some rows and not others, as once, few, many or a class when expanded.

TRBJ1-2,NA,TRBD1,TRBV6-2/TRBV6-3,TGTGCCAGCAGTCTCACAGGGGGGGACTATGGCTACACCTTC,CASSLTGGDYGYTF
TRBJ2-1,NA,TRBD2,TRBV6-5,TGTGCCAGCCTGACTAGCGGGGTAAACAAGCAGTTCTTC,CASLTSGVNKQFF
TRBJ1-3,once,NA,TRBV11-2,TGTGCCAGCAACCCGGACAGAGGAAACACCATATATTTT,CASNPDRGNTIYF
TRBJ2-3,once,TRBD1,TRBV18,TGTGCCAGCTCATCCCTCGTGGGGACAGCGACAGATACGCAGTATTTT,CASSSLVGTATDTQYF
TRBJ2-7,few,NA,TRBV6-2/TRBV6-3,TGTGCCAGCAGTTACTCGTTCCCTAGTTACGAGCAGTACTTC,CASSYSFPSYEQYF
TRBJ1-2,NA,NA,TRBV3-1/TRBV3-2,TGTGCCAGCAGCCAAGAGGGGTGGAACTATGGCTACACCTTC,CASSQEGWNYGYTF
TRBJ1-3,NA,NA,TRBV9,TGTGCCAGCAGCCGTGACGGGGCTGGAAACACCATATATTTT,CASSRDGAGNTIYF
TRBJ2-3,NA,NA,TRBV7-6,TGTGCCAGCAGCCCCAATCGGGGGACTAGCACAGATACGCAGTATTTT,CASSPNRGTSTDTQYF
TRBJ1-2,NA,TRBD1,TRBV4-3,TGCGCCAGCAGCCCTCGACAGGGGGATGGCTACACCTTC,CASSPRQGDGYTF
TRBJ1-6,NA,NA,TRBV7-9,TGTGCCAGCAGCTTATCGGGGAGTCGGTATAATTCACCCCTCCACTTT,CASSLSGSRYNSPLHF
TRBJ2-5,NA,NA,TRBV5-1,TGCGCCAGCAGCTTAGACCAAGAGACCCAGTACTTC,CASSLDQETQYF
TRBJ1-2,few,NA,TRBV6-1,TGTGCCAGCAGTGAGTCCGATTCCTATGGCTACACCTTC,CASSESDSYGYTF
TRBJ1-1,few,NA,TRBV19,TGTGCCAGTAGCGGCCGGACGGCTTTCTTT,CASSGRTAFF
TRBJ2-7,NA,TRBD2,TRBV3-1/TRBV3-2,TGTGCCAGCAGCTCCGGGACTAGCGGCACCTACGAGCAGTACTTC,CASSSGTSGTYEQYF
TRBJ2-3,once,NA,TRBV11-2,TGTGCCAGCAGCCCAGTGGACAGATTCACAGATACGCAGTATTTT,CASSPVDRFTDTQYF
TRBJ2-2,NA,NA,TRBV5-1,TGCGCCAGCAGCTTGGCTTCTAGGTCAGGAACCGGGGAGCTGTTTTTT,CASSLASRSGTGELFF
TRBJ2-2,NA,NA,TRBV9,TGTGCCAGCAGCTTAACCCGACAGGCCGGGGAGCTGTTTTTT,CASSLTRQAGELFF
TRBJ1-5,NA,NA,TRBV2,TGTGCCAGCAGCTCAAAACAGGGACGCGGCAATCAGCCCCAGCATTTT,CASSSKQGRGNQPQHF
TRBJ2-7,NA,NA,TRBV19,TGTGCCAGTAGTGGGACTTTCTTCTCCTACGAGCAGTACTTC,CASSGTFFSYEQYF
TRBJ2-1,NA,TRBD1,TRBV28,TGTGCCAGCAGTTCGGGACAGGGTTCCAATGAGCAGTTCTTC,CASSSGQGSNEQFF
TRBJ2-1,NA,NA,TRBV11-2,TGTGCCAGCAGCTTAGCGTTATCCGGGTGGTACAATGAGCAGTTCTTC,CASSLALSGWYNEQFF
TRBJ2-7,NA,NA,TRBV6-2/TRBV6-3,TGTGCCAGCAGTGATGGGACGGCCGGCCACGAGCAGTACTTC,CASSDGTAGHEQYF
TRBJ1-6,NA,NA,TRBV6-1,TGTGCCAGCAGTGACGAGGCTGGCGGCAGTTATAATTCACCCCTCCACTTT,CASSDEAGGSYNSPLHF
TRBJ2-2,NA,NA,TRBV9,TGTGCCAGCAGCGAGACCCCTAACACCGGGGAGCTGTTTTTT,CASSETPNTGELFF
TRBJ1-5,NA,TRBD1,TRBV6-5,TGTGCCAGCACCTCCGGACAGGGGAATCAGCCCCAGCATTTT,CASTSGQGNQPQHF
TRBJ1-6,NA,NA,TRBV7-9,TGTGCCAGCAGCTTAGCGTTAGGGATGGCAGATTCACCCCTCCACTTT,CASSLALGMADSPLHF
TRBJ1-2,NA,NA,TRBV19,TGTGCCAGTAGGAACTCACGTGGCTACACCTTC,CASRNSRGYTF